The clone carrying this T cell receptor beta chain was picked up one time. The target antigen is unknown. These data are taken from a study of shared clonotypes between healthy human individuals. Study results and caveats: It was expected that sequencing depth would affect clonotype sharing among donors. Unshared clonotypes carried lower generation probabilities than those common to all four donors.

The CDR3 is made up of 15 amino acids. Germline CDR1 and CDR2: MNHNS and SASEGT. With 6 bases removed from V and 6 bases from J, the gap between germline ends came to 21 bases. Libraries were prepared by immunoSEQ multiplex PCR; TCRdb keeps only in-frame clonotypes and omits some of them. The sample carries about 1 million clones, about three quarters recorded once. V gene TRBV6-1 combines with J gene TRBJ2-7, with D possibly TRBD2 on 7 matching bases. Material for sequencing was memory CD4+ T cells sorted from blood. As to subset: CD45RA-negative fraction. The clonotype comes from a young man in good health. The CDR3 spells CASREPRGGVGEQYF. The DNA for the CDR3 is TGTGCCAGCAGGGAACCCAGGGGAGGGGTTGGCGAGCAGTACTTC.